Listed here are 23 T cell receptor beta chains from one sample, sequenced in a study of blood T cell repertoires in COVID-19. The data were produced by immunoSEQ multiplex PCR, yet TCRdb's version contains in-frame clones alone and is incomplete. The sample carries about 120,000 clones, about three quarters recorded once. The sequenced sample consisted of peripheral blood. These receptors came from a human donor with acute or convalescent COVID-19. The donor label of this sample is uncertain.

This clone was seen a handful of times. The V call is TRBV24-1, the J call TRBJ2-3; 7 positions agree with TRBD2. The CDR3 contains 18 residues. CDR1 is KGHDR, CDR2 SFDVKD, per germline. With V trimmed by 4 bases and J by 2 bases, 14 bases remained unmatched. For the CDR3, the DNA is TGTGCCACCAGTGACCCGTACAGTGGGACTACCGTCACAGATACGCAGTATTTT. It encodes CATSDPYSGTTVTDTQYF.

The J gene is TRBJ1-1, the V gene TRBV12-3 or TRBV12-4; TRBD1 might be the D (6 bases). The germline V and J ends were trimmed by 6 bases and 4 bases, with 12 bases remaining between them. The CDR3 runs to 13 residues. The CDR3 reads CASSPGGGTEAFF. CDR3 DNA sequence: TGTGCCAGCAGCCCTGGGGGCGGCACTGAAGCTTTCTTT.

This chain joins TRBV18 and TRBJ2-3, with 7 bases aligning to TRBD2. The CDR3 spans 15 residues. Germline V gene lookup returns CDR1 KGHSH and CDR2 LQKENI. The V gene end was trimmed by 2 bases and the J gene end by 1 base; junction bases not matched to a gene: 3. The CDR3 DNA reads as TGTGCCAGCTCACCAGAAACTAGCGGCACAGATACGCAGTATTTT. This sequence encodes CASSPETSGTDTQYF.

The chain recombines TRBV19 with TRBJ2-2; perhaps TRBD1 as D (5 bases). Germline V gives CDR1 LNHDA, CDR2 SQIVND (reference sequence). V lost 4 bases, J lost 3 bases, and 15 bases lay in between. The CDR3 has 16 residues. The CDR3 DNA reads TGTGCCAGTAGTAACCGACGTGGGGCGGACACCGGGGAGCTGTTTTTT. It translates to CASSNRRGADTGELFF.

The CDR3 DNA follows: TGTGCCTGGAGTTACATAGGGGGCGTCTCTGGAAACACCATATATTTT. Its translation: CAWSYIGGVSGNTIYF. This rearrangement joins TRBV30 to TRBJ1-3; 7 bases align to TRBD1. The germline gives CDR1 GTSNPN, CDR2 SVGIG (reference sequence). V dropped 2 bases and J dropped 0; count of bases not matched to a gene: 7. CDR3 length: 16 residues.

This chain uses TRBV2 with TRBJ1-2, with D unresolved. The V end lost 6 bases, the J end lost 1 base, and 9 bases lay between the germline ends. Germline CDR1 SNHLY, CDR2 FYNNEI. This CDR3 has 13 amino acids. CDR3: CASRLRDNYGYTF. The CDR3 DNA reads as TGTGCCAGCAGATTGAGGGATAACTATGGCTACACCTTC.

This chain uses TRBV28 with TRBJ1-1; D is unresolved. This CDR3 contains 14 residues. Trimming removed 4 bases at V and 0 bases at J, with 9 bases between. CDR1 is MDHEN, CDR2 SYDVKM, per germline. The CDR3: CASSSLQVNTEAFF. In nucleotides, the CDR3 is TGTGCCAGCAGTTCCCTGCAGGTGAACACTGAAGCTTTCTTT.

Only a few counts were recorded for this clone. The chain is built from TRBV24-1 and TRBJ1-4; 9 nucleotides agree with TRBD1. CDR1 and CDR2 from the germline V gene are KGHDR and SFDVKD. V shed 3 bases and J 7 bases; nucleotides not matched to a gene: 2. CDR3 length equals 14 residues. The CDR3 bases are TGTGCCACCAGTGATGGGACAGGGATTGAAAAACTGTTTTTT. It is translated as CATSDGTGIEKLFF.

The V and J genes are TRBV14 and TRBJ2-5, with 10 bases lining up with TRBD2. Germline loops: CDR1 SGHDN, CDR2 FVKESK. With 4 bases clipped from V and 5 bases from J, the junction kept 10 bases outside the gene matches. This CDR3 is 16 amino acids long. For the CDR3, the DNA is TGTGCCAGCAGCCTAAAACTAGCGGGGCGGTGGGAGACCCAGTACTTC. Translated: CASSLKLAGRWETQYF.

The CDR3 region has the DNA TGTGCCAGCAGCATGACAGGGGGCCCCTACGAGCAGTACTTC. Amino acids: CASSMTGGPYEQYF. V is TRBV5-6 and J is TRBJ2-7, with 10 bases identical to TRBD1. J lost 2 bases, V lost 4 bases, and 3 bases had no gene match. There are 14 residues in the CDR3. Germline loops: CDR1 SGHDT, CDR2 YYEEEE. Looking up the rest from reference TRBV5-6 and TRBJ2-7 gives the full variable domain: DAGVTQSPTHLIKTRGQQVTLRCSPKSGHDTVSWYQQALGQGPQFIFQYYEEEERQRGNFPDRFSGHQFPNYSSELNVNALLLGDSALYLCASSMTGGPYEQYFGPGTRLTVT.

The V gene is TRBV24-1, the J gene TRBJ2-6, with D possibly TRBD2 on 6 matching bases. The V gene lost 3 bases and the J gene lost 0 bases, with 14 bases spanning the gap. This CDR3 region has 18 residues. Germline CDR1 and CDR2: KGHDR and SFDVKD. The CDR3: CATSDRTILPSGANVLTF. DNA for the CDR3: TGTGCCACCAGTGATCGGACTATTCTCCCCTCTGGGGCCAACGTCCTGACTTTC.

Many counts were recorded for this clone. The chain carries TRBV5-1 and TRBJ2-1, with D perhaps TRBD2 (7 bases). From germline, CDR1 is SGHRS and CDR2 YFSETQ. The CDR3 runs to 15 residues. Trimming stripped 3 bases from V and 2 bases from J, with 12 bases between. In DNA form, the CDR3 reads TGCGCCAGCAGCTCGGCGGGGGCCCCCTACAATGAGCAGTTCTTC. This sequence encodes CASSSAGAPYNEQFF.

The chain joins TRBV7-9 to TRBJ1-1; D may be TRBD1 (5 bases). Germline loops: CDR1 SEHNR, CDR2 FQNEAQ (reference sequence). The CDR3 length is 15 residues. V lost 4 bases and J 5 bases, leaving 17 bases between the germline ends. CDR3 in DNA: TGTGCCAGCAGCTCTATCTCGGGGGTTTGGACTGAAGCTTTCTTT. Translating it yields CASSSISGVWTEAFF.

The chain joins TRBV5-1 to TRBJ2-2; D is perhaps TRBD2 (6 bases). The CDR3 is 17 amino acids. Germline CDR1 reads SGHRS; CDR2 reads YFSETQ. V was pared by 2 bases and J by 8 bases, with 22 bases between. The CDR3, as DNA: TGCGCCAGCAGCTTTGCTAGCGAGGGTTTTCGTCCGGGGGAGCTGTTTTTT. Its protein product is CASSFASEGFRPGELFF.

This rearrangement joins TRBV28 to TRBJ1-5; 10 nucleotides match TRBD1. Germline assignment: CDR1 MDHEN and CDR2 SYDVKM. With 5 bases clipped from V and 7 bases from J, the junction kept 8 bases outside the gene matches. The CDR3 contains 15 residues. The chain's CDR3 is CASSDGTGEGQPQHF. The CDR3 nucleotides read TGTGCCAGCAGTGACGGGACAGGGGAAGGCCAGCCCCAGCATTTT. Drawing the rest from reference TRBV28 and TRBJ1-5, the complete variable domain is DVKVTQSSRYLVKRTGEKVFLECVQDMDHENMFWYRQDPGLGLRLIYFSYDVKMKEKGDIPEGYSVSREKKERFSLILESASTNQTSMYLCASSDGTGEGQPQHFGDGTRLSIL.

This clone was detected only a few times. This sequence joins TRBV6-5 and TRBJ2-7, with TRBD2 as a possible D gene (5 bases). Germline V gene lookup returns CDR1 MNHEY and CDR2 SVGAGI. Between the trimmed V and J ends, which lost 0 bases and 4 bases, there was a span of 16 bases. This CDR3 comprises 16 residues. The CDR3 loop is CASSYSSGWGEYEQYF. For the CDR3, the DNA is TGTGCCAGCAGTTACTCGTCGGGATGGGGAGAGTACGAGCAGTACTTC.

The chain is built from TRBV19 and TRBJ1-3; D not resolved. V was pared by 5 bases and J by 3 bases, with 8 bases between. This CDR3 is 13 amino acids long. Germline CDR1 is LNHDA and CDR2 is SQIVND (reference sequence). The CDR3 protein is CASSEMNGNTIYF. CDR3 DNA sequence: TGTGCCAGTAGTGAGATGAATGGAAACACCATATATTTT. The variable domain in full, with the rest retrieved from reference TRBV19 and TRBJ1-3, is DGGITQSPKYLFRKEGQNVTLSCEQNLNHDAMYWYRQDPGQGLRLIYYSQIVNDFQKGDIAEGYSVSREKKESFPLTVTSAQKNPTAFYLCASSEMNGNTIYFGEGSWLTVV.

This chain links TRBV6-5 with TRBJ1-1; D may be TRBD1 (6 bases). This CDR3 has 15 residues. Looked up from germline, CDR1 is MNHEY and CDR2 is SVGAGI. The V end lost 8 bases, the J end lost 1 base, and 17 bases lay between the germline ends. The CDR3 DNA reads TGTGCCAGCTGTTCTAGGCAGGGGCGGAACACTGAAGCTTTCTTT. It encodes CASCSRQGRNTEAFF.

The genes are TRBV28 and TRBJ1-2; a weak D match, TRBD1 (6 bases). Germline values: CDR1 MDHEN, CDR2 SYDVKM. The CDR3 is 14 residues long. The V end was cut by 3 bases, the J end by 3 bases, with 11 bases between. The CDR3 region has the DNA TGTGCCAGCAGTTTTTCTGAGGGGGACTATGGCTACACCTTC. As protein: CASSFSEGDYGYTF.

V is TRBV27 and J is TRBJ2-7, with 10 bases matching TRBD2. The V and J ends lost 5 bases and 5 bases, in that order; junction bases with no gene match: 15. This CDR3 region has 17 residues. From germline, CDR1 is MNHEY and CDR2 SMNVEV (reference sequence). CDR3 nucleotides: TGTGCCAGCAGTCCTCGAGGGAGCGGGGGGGCCCAGGACGAGCAGTACGTC. Its protein is CASSPRGSGGAQDEQYV.

This chain joins TRBV19 and TRBJ2-1; no clear D. Germline CDR1 and CDR2: LNHDA and SQIVND (reference sequence). V was cut by 6 bases and J by 0 bases, with 15 bases left in between. CDR3 length equals 16 residues. The CDR3 nucleotides are TGTGCCAGTAGCCCCTTCGCGCTGGTCTCCTACAATGAGCAGTTCTTC. It yields the protein CASSPFALVSYNEQFF.

The table lists this clone with a few counts. CDR3 residues: CASSEVRGSSTDTQYF. The CDR3 nucleotides read TGTGCCAGCAGTGAGGTGCGGGGTTCTAGCACAGATACGCAGTATTTT. The chain has TRBV6-1 and TRBJ2-3; D might be TRBD2 (6 bases). In germline, CDR1 is MNHNS, CDR2 SASEGT. The CDR3 is 16 residues long. V was shortened by 3 bases and J by 0 bases, with 13 bases between the two germline ends.

The CDR3 reads CASSFGEHYGYTF. The CDR3 DNA reads TGTGCCAGCAGCTTTGGGGAGCACTATGGCTACACCTTC. The rearrangement links TRBV5-8 to TRBJ1-2; no reliable D call. Germline values: CDR1 SGHTS, CDR2 YDEGEE. V was trimmed by 2 bases and J by 3 bases, leaving 8 bases between them. CDR3 length equals 13 residues.